This is a list of T cell receptor beta chains from one sample in a study of regulatory T cells in long-lasting Graves disease. TCRdb analysed the multiplex PCR reads with MiXCR anew, one entry per CDR3 protein. The sample carries 400,000 to 450,000 distinct CDR3 sequences, around 17% recorded once. These data also featured in a second study, about T cells in Graves' hyperthyroidism and ophthalmopathy.

The source was peripheral blood mononuclear cells (PBMCs), collected at new diagnosis, from a patient treated with antithyroid drugs. These receptors all come from a woman between 25 and 40 years old with Graves disease. CDR3s include the opening cysteine and the closing phenylalanine or tryptophan. Fields, in order: V gene, J gene, D gene, clone size, CDR3 DNA, CDR3 protein. D genes are given only for firm matches. Clone size is shown for a subset of rows, as once, few, many or a class of expanded clone.

TRBV28	TRBJ1-2	.	.	TGTGCCAGCAGTTTATTTGCCGTCGGGGGCTACACCTTC	CASSLFAVGGYTF
TRBV11-2	TRBJ2-3	TRBD2	many	TGTGCCAGCAGCACCCGACTAGCGGGAAAAACCGCCTTCACAGATACGCAGTATTTT	CASSTRLAGKTAFTDTQYF
TRBV10-3	TRBJ2-1	TRBD1	many	TGTGCCAAAGACAGGGGTACGGACAATGAGCAGTTCTTC	CAKDRGTDNEQFF
TRBV9	TRBJ2-7	.	many	TGTGCCAGCAGCGTAGCCAGCGGCGGGCCCTACGAGCAGTACTTC	CASSVASGGPYEQYF
TRBV5-1	TRBJ2-3	.	many	TGCGCCAGTTGGGACTTTGAGGAACATACGCAGTATTTT	CASWDFEEHTQYF
TRBV11-2	TRBJ2-7	.	many	TGTGCCAGCAGCTTCGTTTCAGGTCGGCTCCTCCACGAGCAGTACTTC	CASSFVSGRLLHEQYF
TRBV27	TRBJ1-1	.	many	TGTGCCAGCCGTAACCGTGTCGGAACGAACACTGAAGCTTTCTTT	CASRNRVGTNTEAFF
TRBV27	TRBJ2-1	.	many	TGTGCCAGCAGTTTATTCGGGCGGGATGAGCAGTTCTTC	CASSLFGRDEQFF
TRBV9	TRBJ2-7	.	.	TGTGCCAGCAGCGGGGGGTATCGCTCCTACGAGCAGTACTTC	CASSGGYRSYEQYF
TRBV10-3	TRBJ2-1	.	.	TGTGCCACCCGAGTGCTGGACTCCACCTACAATGAGCAGTTCTTC	CATRVLDSTYNEQFF
TRBV19	TRBJ2-2	.	.	TGTGCCAGTAGTATAAGGGATAACACCGGGGAGCTGTTTTTT	CASSIRDNTGELFF
TRBV4-1	TRBJ2-1	TRBD1	.	TGCGCCAGCAGCCCCAGGACAGGGTGGGGGAGCTCCTACAATGAGCAGTTCTTC	CASSPRTGWGSSYNEQFF
TRBV20-1	TRBJ2-5	.	.	TGCAGTGCTAGGGTTAGGCGGTACCAAGAGACCCAGTACTTC	CSARVRRYQETQYF
TRBV2	TRBJ2-3	TRBD2	many	TGTGCCAGCAGGGGGACTAGCGGGAGACGGGATACGCAGTATTTT	CASRGTSGRRDTQYF
TRBV7-8	TRBJ1-2	.	many	TGTGCCAGCAGCTTAGATGGCTCTAAGGGGATGTATGGCTACACCTTC	CASSLDGSKGMYGYTF
TRBV16	TRBJ1-1	.	few	TGTGCCAGCAGTCGGGGGCTGGGAACTGAAGCTTTCTTT	CASSRGLGTEAFF
TRBV11-2	TRBJ2-1	TRBD2	.	TGTGCCAGCAGCTTAGGGACTAGCTTTTATGTGCTGTTCTTC	CASSLGTSFYVLFF
TRBV7-3	TRBJ2-1	.	many	TGTGCCAGCAGCCCCGAGCAAGGAATCCCTGGTGAGCAGTTCTTC	CASSPEQGIPGEQFF
TRBV2	TRBJ2-1	TRBD2	many	TGTGCCAGCAGTGAGATAGCGGGCAATGAGCAGTTCTTC	CASSEIAGNEQFF
TRBV28	TRBJ1-2	TRBD1	many	TGTGCCAGCAGCCCGACGGGGACAGGGAATGGCTACACCTTC	CASSPTGTGNGYTF
TRBV7-9	TRBJ1-6	.	.	TGTGCCAGCAGCCCGGGACGCCTGGGATTCACCCTCCACTTT	CASSPGRLGFTLHF
TRBV13	TRBJ1-2	.	few	TGTGCCAGCAGTAACAGGGCTGTGGATGGCTACACCTTC	CASSNRAVDGYTF
TRBV5-1	TRBJ1-4	TRBD1	.	TGCGCCAGCACGGGACAGGGTAATGAAAAACTGTTTTTT	CASTGQGNEKLFF
TRBV5-1	TRBJ2-7	TRBD2	few	TGCGCCAGCAGCTTGCCGGGACTAGCGGCCTACGAGCAGTACTTC	CASSLPGLAAYEQYF
TRBV5-1	TRBJ1-1	.	.	TGCGCCAGCAGCTTTCAGGGAAGCGCTGAAGCTTTCTTT	CASSFQGSAEAFF
TRBV9	TRBJ1-2	TRBD1	few	TGTGCCAGCAGCCTATCGGGACAGGGGGCCTATGGCTACACCTTC	CASSLSGQGAYGYTF
TRBV6-1	TRBJ2-3	TRBD1	.	TGTGCCAGCAGTGAATTTTCGGGACAGAGCACAGATACGCAGTATTTT	CASSEFSGQSTDTQYF
TRBV20-1	TRBJ2-3	.	many	TGCAGTGCTTCACGTCCCCTTAAGACCTCCTATAGCACAGATACGCAGTATTTT	CSASRPLKTSYSTDTQYF
TRBV5-1	TRBJ1-2	TRBD1	many	TGCGCCAGCTCGACCGGGACAGGAAGTTATGGCTACACCTTC	CASSTGTGSYGYTF
TRBV20-1	TRBJ1-2	TRBD1	many	TGCAGTGCTAGACGGGACAGCTATGGCTACACCTTC	CSARRDSYGYTF
TRBV11-2	TRBJ2-2	.	few	TGTGCCAGCAGCTTAACCGGGGACACCGGGGAGCTGTTTTTT	CASSLTGDTGELFF
TRBV28	TRBJ1-2	.	few	TGTGCCAGCGACAGCACTTTGGGGGGCTACACCTTC	CASDSTLGGYTF
TRBV28	TRBJ2-2	TRBD2	many	TGTGCCAGCAGTTCACTAGCGGGGATGAACACCGGGGAGCTGTTTTTT	CASSSLAGMNTGELFF
TRBV7-2	TRBJ2-7	TRBD1	many	TGTGCCAGCAGCTCCAGGGGACAGGGCCCCTACGAGCAGTACTTC	CASSSRGQGPYEQYF
TRBV24-1	TRBJ2-3	TRBD2	many	TGTGCCACCGCGGGACTAGCGGGAAAAGATACGCAGTATTTT	CATAGLAGKDTQYF
TRBV10-3	TRBJ2-1	.	many	TGTGCCATCAGTGGTGGGGGGGCCCAAAATGAGCAGTTCTTC	CAISGGGAQNEQFF
TRBV10-2	TRBJ1-1	.	many	TGCGCCTCACAGGTGGGCGGGGGGGGGACTGAAGCTTTCTTT	CASQVGGGGTEAFF
TRBV29-1	TRBJ2-7	TRBD1	many	TGCAGCGTTAGACAGGGGCTTCGATTCTACGAGCAGTACTTC	CSVRQGLRFYEQYF
TRBV5-6	TRBJ2-7	.	few	TGTGCCAGCAGGTTAACGGGCCACTCCTACGAGCAGTACTTC	CASRLTGHSYEQYF
TRBV2	TRBJ2-1	TRBD2	many	TGTGCCGTAGATACGGGACTAGCGGGCAATGAGCAGTTCTTC	CAVDTGLAGNEQFF
TRBV5-6	TRBJ1-1	.	many	TGTGCCAGCAGGAAAGGGCTGATGAACACTGAAGCTTTCTTT	CASRKGLMNTEAFF
TRBV7-3	TRBJ2-7	TRBD2	few	TGCGCCAGCAGCCAATCTATCGGGACTAGTCACTACGAGCAGTACTTC	CASSQSIGTSHYEQYF
TRBV7-9	TRBJ1-1	.	.	TGTGCCAGCAGCTTGGGGGGCGCGGGCACTGAAGCTTTCTTT	CASSLGGAGTEAFF
TRBV27	TRBJ1-5	.	.	TGTGCCAGCAGTTTAGGGGGGGTCGGTCAGCCCCAGCATTTT	CASSLGGVGQPQHF
TRBV20-1	TRBJ2-2	TRBD2	.	TGCAGTGCTAGAGGAGGGGGACTAGCTCCCGGGGAGCTGTTTTTT	CSARGGGLAPGELFF
TRBV4-1	TRBJ2-3	.	.	TGCGCCAGCAGCCAAGGGGGAAGGCCCGGGGGAGATACGCAGTATTTT	CASSQGGRPGGDTQYF
TRBV20-1	TRBJ2-7	TRBD2	.	TGCAGTGCTCCTACTAGCGGGAGCTCCTACGAGCAGTACTTC	CSAPTSGSSYEQYF